The TCR beta chain described here comes from a study of T cells after somatic rescue of genetic block. Sequencing used immunoSEQ multiplex PCR; TCRdb keeps in-frame clones, though not all of them. The table records some 74,000 clones, approximately 90% of them present only once. The ends were cut back, 4 bases at V and 6 bases at J, with 12 bases in the middle. There are 13 residues in the CDR3. In germline, CDR1 is MNHNY, CDR2 SVGAGI (reference sequence). Sequencing was performed on peripheral blood mononuclear cells (PBMCs). The chain is built from TRBV6-6 and TRBJ1-2, with D possibly being TRBD1 (5 bases). This TCR was recovered from a man in his thirties or forties. This chain's CDR3 is CASSSPGPDGYTF. The DNA of the CDR3 is TGTGCCAGCAGTTCGCCGGGGCCCGATGGCTACACCTTC.